A single T cell receptor (beta chain) is shown here with its context. This sample was included in a study of OX40 agonist ivuxolimab in advanced cancers. The CDR3 has 12 amino acids. Germline assignment: CDR1 SGHNT and CDR2 YYREEE (reference sequence). V was trimmed by 5 bases and J by 6 bases, leaving 8 bases between them. Profiled with immunoSEQ multiplex PCR; TCRdb holds only in-frame clones, not every one. The profile shows 92,000 or so clones, approximately 90% of them singletons. The specimen was CD4+ or CD8+ T cells sorted from blood, collected in a trial of the OX40 agonist ivuxolimab. This chain links TRBV5-4 with TRBJ1-4, with a possible D match to TRBD1 (5 bases). This TCR was recovered from an adult with an advanced solid tumor such as melanoma, head and neck, liver or kidney cancer. The DNA for the CDR3 is TGTGCCAGCAGGGGACTGGATGAAAAACTGTTTTTT. It encodes CASRGLDEKLFF. Together with reference TRBV5-4 and TRBJ1-4, the CDR3 gives the full variable domain: ETGVTQSPTHLIKTRGQQVTLRCSSQSGHNTVSWYQQALGQGPQFIFQYYREEENGRGNFPPRFSGLQFPNYSSELNVNALELDDSALYLCASRGLDEKLFFGSGTQLSVL.